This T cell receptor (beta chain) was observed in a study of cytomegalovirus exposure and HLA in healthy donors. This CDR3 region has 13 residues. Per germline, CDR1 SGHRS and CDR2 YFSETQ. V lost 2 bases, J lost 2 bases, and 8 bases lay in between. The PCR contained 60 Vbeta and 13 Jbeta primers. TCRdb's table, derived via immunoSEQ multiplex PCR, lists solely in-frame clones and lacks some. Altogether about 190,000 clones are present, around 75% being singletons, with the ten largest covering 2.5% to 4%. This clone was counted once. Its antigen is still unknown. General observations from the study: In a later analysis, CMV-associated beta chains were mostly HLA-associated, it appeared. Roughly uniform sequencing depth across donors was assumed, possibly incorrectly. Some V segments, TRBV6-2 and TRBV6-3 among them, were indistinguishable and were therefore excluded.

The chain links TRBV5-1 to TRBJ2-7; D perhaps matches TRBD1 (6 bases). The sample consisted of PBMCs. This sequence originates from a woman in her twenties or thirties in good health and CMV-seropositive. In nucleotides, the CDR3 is TGCGCCAGCAGCTTTGAGGGGGCCTACGAGCAGTACTTC. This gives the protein CASSFEGAYEQYF.